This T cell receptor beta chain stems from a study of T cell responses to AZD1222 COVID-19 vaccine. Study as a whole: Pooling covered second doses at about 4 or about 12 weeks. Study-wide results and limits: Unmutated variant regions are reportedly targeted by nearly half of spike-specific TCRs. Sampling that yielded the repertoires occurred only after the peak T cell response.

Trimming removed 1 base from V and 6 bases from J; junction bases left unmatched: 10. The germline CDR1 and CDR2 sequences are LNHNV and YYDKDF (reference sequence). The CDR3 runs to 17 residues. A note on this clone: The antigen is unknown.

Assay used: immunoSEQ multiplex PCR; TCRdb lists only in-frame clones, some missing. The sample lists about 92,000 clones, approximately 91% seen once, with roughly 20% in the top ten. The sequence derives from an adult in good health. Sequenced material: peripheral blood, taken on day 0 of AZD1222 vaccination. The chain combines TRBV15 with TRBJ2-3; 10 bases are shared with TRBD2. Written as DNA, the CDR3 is TGTGCCACCAGCAGAGGCAGCGGAGCGGGGGGGCAGGATACGCAGTATTTT. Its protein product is CATSRGSGAGGQDTQYF.